The next 24 T cell receptor beta chains were all read from a single sample in a study of T cell clones after liver transplantation. Measured with immunoSEQ multiplex PCR; TCRdb has only the in-frame clones, and not every one. The sample comprises tens of thousands of clones, around 70% of which are singletons, and nearly 10% rests with the top ten. Source: CD4+ T cells from blood, taken at the 22-month timepoint. These receptors were taken from a human patient who received a liver transplant. Some T cells may be transferred from the graft donor.

The gene calls are TRBV7-9 and TRBJ1-5; tentatively, D is TRBD1 (5 bases). The CDR3 extends over 13 amino acids. Germline loops: CDR1 SEHNR, CDR2 FQNEAQ (reference sequence). The ends were cut back, 6 bases at V and 6 bases at J, with 12 bases in the middle. CDR3 sequence (DNA): TGTGCCAGCAGTCCTACAGGTACTCAGCCCCAGCATTTT. Amino acid sequence: CASSPTGTQPQHF.

This clone has only a few counts. The V gene is TRBV5-6, the J gene TRBJ1-1; TRBD1 agrees at 9 bases. CDR3 size: 15 residues. The germline gives CDR1 SGHDT, CDR2 YYEEEE. Trimming took 3 bases from V and 1 from J; bases not matched to a gene: 4. CDR3 amino acids: CASSSTGGPNTEAFF. For the CDR3, the DNA is TGTGCCAGCAGCTCAACAGGGGGCCCGAACACTGAAGCTTTCTTT.

This chain uses TRBV28 with TRBJ1-6, with D perhaps matching TRBD1 (6 bases). V lost 7 bases and J lost 9, with 22 bases in between. Germline-derived CDR1 and CDR2 are MDHEN and SYDVKM. The CDR3 is 16 residues long. The CDR3 coding sequence is TGTGCCAGCACCCTTGTTGGCAGGGGAAAGGGTTCACCCCTCCACTTT. This codes for CASTLVGRGKGSPLHF.

The V call is TRBV5-4, the J call TRBJ2-4, with 7 bases fitting TRBD1. The trim removed 0 bases at V and 6 bases at J, leaving 3 bases unmatched. Germline lookup yields CDR1 SGHNT and CDR2 YYREEE (reference sequence). The CDR3 runs to 14 residues. CDR3 residues: CASSLGTGVNIQYF. DNA of the CDR3: TGTGCCAGCAGCTTGGGGACAGGAGTAAACATTCAGTACTTC.

This clone has only a few counts. The chain links TRBV11-2 to TRBJ1-1, with D unresolved. The CDR3 spans 14 residues. V gave up 0 bases and J gave up 6 bases, with 11 bases separating them. The germline V gene encodes CDR1 SGHAT and CDR2 FQNNGV. CDR3: CASSLEGWAPEAFF. CDR3 DNA: TGTGCCAGCAGCTTAGAAGGTTGGGCACCTGAAGCTTTCTTT.

On this clone: Other DNA sequences in the sample encode the same CDR3. The chain carries TRBV2 and TRBJ2-2; 10 positions match TRBD1. The CDR3 is made up of 15 amino acids. From germline, CDR1 is SNHLY and CDR2 FYNNEI. V was clipped by 1 base and J by 4 bases; unmatched bases: 0. CDR3 nucleotides: TGTGCCAGCAGTGAAGGGACAGGGGGCACCGGGGAGCTGTTTTTT. Amino acid sequence: CASSEGTGGTGELFF.

The chain joins TRBV15 to TRBJ1-1; a possible D gene is TRBD1 (5 bases). Trimming pared 2 bases from V and 0 bases from J, leaving 13 bases between. This CDR3 spans 16 amino acids. Germline V gene sequence: CDR1 LNHNV, CDR2 YYDKDF (reference sequence). CDR3 DNA sequence: TGTGCCACCAGCAGATCGTCGGGACCCATGAACACTGAAGCTTTCTTT. Encoded protein: CATSRSSGPMNTEAFF. The variable domain in full, completed from reference TRBV15 and TRBJ1-1, reads DAMVIQNPRYQVTQFGKPVTLSCSQTLNHNVMYWYQQKSSQAPKLLFHYYDKDFNNEADTPDNFQSRRPNTSFCFLDIRSPGLGDTAMYLCATSRSSGPMNTEAFFGQGTRLTVV.

The sample holds one count of this clone. J is TRBJ2-3 and V is TRBV7-2; D possibly corresponds to TRBD2 (5 bases). V lost 5 bases to trimming and J lost 4 bases, with 22 bases between them. Germline lookup yields CDR1 SGHTA and CDR2 FQGNSA. The CDR3 contains 17 residues. In nucleotides, the CDR3 is TGTGCCAGCAGCAATTACGGTACCGGGGTAGGCGCAGATACGCAGTATTTT. Translated: CASSNYGTGVGADTQYF.

For the CDR3, the DNA is TGTGCCAGCAGTTCATCCAGGGGGCTTGGTACCGGGGAGCTGTTTTTT. Translating gives CASSSSRGLGTGELFF. The chain joins TRBV6-6 to TRBJ2-2, with TRBD1 matching 8 bases. Germline V lookup: CDR1 MNHNY, CDR2 SVGAGI (reference sequence). V shed 4 bases, J shed 5 bases, and the junction held 9 bases outside the gene matches. The CDR3 consists of 16 residues.

This clone is a singleton in its sample. The chain couples TRBV15 to TRBJ1-6; D is unclear. Germline assignment: CDR1 LNHNV and CDR2 YYDKDF (reference sequence). The CDR3 runs 16 residues. V was shortened by 0 bases and J by 2 bases, with 8 bases between the two germline ends. The CDR3 protein is CATSRDSGTYNSPLHF. The CDR3 nucleotides read TGTGCCACCAGCAGAGATAGCGGGACCTATAATTCACCCCTCCACTTT. Full variable domain (remainder filled in from reference TRBV15 and TRBJ1-6): DAMVIQNPRYQVTQFGKPVTLSCSQTLNHNVMYWYQQKSSQAPKLLFHYYDKDFNNEADTPDNFQSRRPNTSFCFLDIRSPGLGDTAMYLCATSRDSGTYNSPLHFGNGTRLTVT.

This clone has a single count. The chain couples TRBV11-2 to TRBJ1-3; 8 bases agree with TRBD1. CDR3 length: 15 amino acids. Germline V gene sequence: CDR1 SGHAT, CDR2 FQNNGV. Trimming at V came to 4 bases and at J to 4 bases, leaving 6 bases not matched to a gene. The CDR3 DNA reads TGTGCCAGCAGCTCTGGACAGGGACGAGGAAACACCATATATTTT. This translates into CASSSGQGRGNTIYF.

V gene TRBV5-1 combines with J gene TRBJ2-1, with 8 positions matching TRBD2. Germline V gives CDR1 SGHRS, CDR2 YFSETQ. J gave up 6 bases and V 1 base, and 3 bases lay outside the gene matches. This CDR3 is 14 amino acids long. This CDR3 is CASSLPGLANEQFF. CDR3 coding DNA: TGCGCCAGCAGCTTGCCCGGACTAGCCAATGAGCAGTTCTTC.

This clone was observed a few times. This chain joins TRBV28 and TRBJ2-2; a possible D gene is TRBD2 (6 bases). CDR3 size: 15 residues. The V gene lost 3 bases and the J gene lost 6 bases, with 14 bases spanning the gap. Germline CDR1 MDHEN, CDR2 SYDVKM. The CDR3 coding sequence is TGTGCCAGCAGTTTTCCAAAGAGCGGGTCCGGGGAGCTGTTTTTT. Protein: CASSFPKSGSGELFF.

The rearrangement uses TRBV4-1 and TRBJ1-1; D remains ambiguous. V lost 4 bases to trimming and J lost 2 bases, with 14 bases between them. CDR3 length equals 15 residues. Per germline, CDR1 MGHRA and CDR2 YSYEKL. The CDR3 loop reads CASSPGRVINTEAFF. Written as DNA, the CDR3 is TGCGCCAGCAGCCCCGGCCGGGTCATAAACACTGAAGCTTTCTTT.

The chain recombines TRBV5-6 with TRBJ2-7, with 8 bases matching TRBD1. With 6 bases clipped from V and 7 bases from J, the junction kept 12 bases outside the gene matches. Germline V gives CDR1 SGHDT, CDR2 YYEEEE. The CDR3 spans 14 residues. This CDR3 is CASTTRGRLGEQYF. The CDR3, as DNA: TGTGCCAGCACTACCAGGGGGCGCTTAGGGGAGCAGTACTTC.

This clone has just a few counts. The chain uses TRBV9 and TRBJ2-3; maybe TRBD2 (5 bases). The germline V gene has CDR1 SGDLS and CDR2 YYNGEE. The V and J ends lost 0 bases and 2 bases respectively, with 16 bases between them. The CDR3 contains 17 residues. In DNA form, the CDR3 reads TGTGCCAGCAGCGTAGCTACGGACTCTTACTCCACAGATACGCAGTATTTT. Amino acids: CASSVATDSYSTDTQYF.

V usage is TRBV28 and J usage is TRBJ2-7; 9 nucleotides match TRBD1. V shed 5 bases and J 6 bases; nucleotides not matched to a gene: 11. The germline CDR1 and CDR2 sequences are MDHEN and SYDVKM. This CDR3 has 15 residues. The CDR3 region has the DNA TGTGCCAGCAGTACGCCGGGACAGGGCCGAGGCGAGCAGTACTTC. This gives the protein CASSTPGQGRGEQYF. The entire variable domain, with the rest obtained from reference TRBV28 and TRBJ2-7, is as follows: DVKVTQSSRYLVKRTGEKVFLECVQDMDHENMFWYRQDPGLGLRLIYFSYDVKMKEKGDIPEGYSVSREKKERFSLILESASTNQTSMYLCASSTPGQGRGEQYFGPGTRLTVT.

The V gene is TRBV27, the J gene TRBJ2-3; maybe TRBD1 (5 bases). Trimming took 0 bases from V and 2 from J, leaving 9 bases between them. The germline V gene has CDR1 MNHEY and CDR2 SMNVEV (reference sequence). The CDR3 is 15 amino acids. The CDR3 nucleotides read TGTGCCAGCAGTTTATCCAGGGCTAACACAGATACGCAGTATTTT. As protein: CASSLSRANTDTQYF.

V usage is TRBV5-5 and J usage is TRBJ1-2; no definite D call. Germline lookup yields CDR1 SGHKS and CDR2 YYEKEE (reference sequence). The CDR3 totals 15 residues. V gave up 0 bases and J gave up 0 bases, with 9 bases separating them. The CDR3 is CASSLAAGTNYGYTF. CDR3 bases: TGTGCCAGCAGCTTGGCGGCAGGTACTAACTATGGCTACACCTTC.

The rearrangement joins TRBV28 to TRBJ2-3; D unresolved. This CDR3 spans 13 amino acids. Trimming took off 6 bases at V and 0 bases at J, with 7 bases between the two ends. Germline loops: CDR1 MDHEN, CDR2 SYDVKM. CDR3 DNA: TGTGCCAGCAGGTATGGGAGCACAGATACGCAGTATTTT. Translating gives CASRYGSTDTQYF.

This chain joins TRBV19 and TRBJ1-5; D not certain. The V end lost 1 base, the J end lost 9 bases, and 10 bases lay between the germline ends. This CDR3 is built from 13 residues. CDR1 is LNHDA and CDR2 is SQIVND in the germline V gene (reference sequence). CDR3 loop: CASSIAAEGPQHF. For the CDR3, the DNA is TGTGCCAGTAGTATAGCCGCGGAGGGGCCCCAGCATTTT.

This clone was detected only a few times. The gene calls are TRBV6-5 and TRBJ1-2; possibly TRBD1 for D (6 bases). Germline CDR1 is MNHEY and CDR2 is SVGAGI. V was shortened by 0 bases and J by 4 bases, with 9 bases between the two germline ends. The CDR3 runs to 14 residues. CDR3 in amino acids: CASSYSTGIYGYTF. CDR3 nucleotide sequence: TGTGCCAGCAGTTACTCGACAGGCATCTATGGCTACACCTTC.

This clone was recorded once. The J gene is TRBJ1-2, the V gene TRBV27; TRBD1 matches 10 bases. J was trimmed by 3 bases and V by 7 bases; bases with no gene match: 5. There are 14 residues in the CDR3. Germline V gives CDR1 MNHEY, CDR2 SMNVEV (reference sequence). The CDR3 is CASMGQGRDYGYTF. The CDR3 region has the DNA TGTGCCAGCATGGGACAGGGGCGCGACTATGGCTACACCTTC.

Concerning this clone: Other nucleotide sequences in the sample specify the same CDR3. This chain connects TRBV11-3 to TRBJ2-6; D is unresolved. The CDR3 length is 13 residues. Between the trimmed V and J ends, which lost 5 bases and 1 base, there was a span of 3 bases. Germline values: CDR1 SGHNT, CDR2 YENEEA. This chain's CDR3 is CASSPSGANVLTF. The CDR3 nucleotides are TGTGCCAGCAGCCCTTCTGGGGCCAACGTCCTGACTTTC.